A selection of T cell receptor beta chains follows, all from one sample in a study of blood T cell repertoires in COVID-19. Profiled with immunoSEQ multiplex PCR; TCRdb holds only in-frame clones, not every one. The sample yields tens of thousands of clones, roughly 80% seen once. The sample consisted of peripheral blood. Receptors originate from a woman of 80 years or more with acute or convalescent COVID-19. Each CDR3 is given with its conserved first and last residue. Fields, in order: J gene, V gene, D gene, clone size, CDR3 DNA, CDR3 protein. The D gene is left open where the match is weak. Clone size is shown for a subset of rows, as once, few, many or a class of expanded clone.

TRBJ2-7 TRBV18 TRBD2 once TGTGCCAGCTCACCAGGACTAGCGGGGGGGCAAGGTTCCGAGCAGTACTTC CASSPGLAGGQGSEQYF
TRBJ2-5 TRBV7-9 - once TGTGCCAGCAGCACATGGACAGTTAAAGAGACCCAGTACTTC CASSTWTVKETQYF
TRBJ2-1 TRBV2 TRBD2 few TGTGCCAGCAAGTTTGGGACTAGCGGGAGCGAGCAGTTCTTC CASKFGTSGSEQFF
TRBJ1-6 TRBV19 - - TGTGCCAGCGGATTAATAGACAGACTTAATTCACCCCTCCACTTT CASGLIDRLNSPLHF
TRBJ1-4 TRBV2 - - TGTGCCAGCATTAAACAGGGCGGCGGTGAAAAACTGTTTTTT CASIKQGGGEKLFF
TRBJ2-7 TRBV6-5 TRBD1 - TGTGCCAGCCGGAACGGGGACAGCCGCTACGAGCAGTACTTC CASRNGDSRYEQYF
TRBJ1-2 TRBV5-4 - - TGTGCCAGCAGGCGTGAGCTCGGGTTCTACTATGGCTACACCTTC CASRRELGFYYGYTF
TRBJ1-2 TRBV6-4 - - TGTGCCAGCAGTGCCGCGGGAGACTATGGCTACACCTTC CASSAAGDYGYTF
TRBJ2-1 TRBV5-1 TRBD1 - TGCGCCAGCTTTCCACCGGGACAGGGGTTGAGTGAGCAGTTCTTC CASFPPGQGLSEQFF
TRBJ2-7 TRBV11-2 - - TGTGCCAGCAGCTTAGAGACGGACAGCTACGAGCAGTACTTC CASSLETDSYEQYF
TRBJ1-6 TRBV5-6 - once TGTGCCAGCAGCGTCAGGGGAGCAAATTCACCCCTCCACTTT CASSVRGANSPLHF
TRBJ2-7 TRBV30 - few TGTGCCTGTAACGGGGGAACCTACGAGCAGTACTTC CACNGGTYEQYF
TRBJ1-2 TRBV3-1/TRBV3-2 TRBD1 few TGTGCCAGCAGCCCGTACCAGGGGGCTGGGGGCTACACCTTC CASSPYQGAGGYTF
TRBJ2-7 TRBV28 - many TGTGCCAGCAGTTTGTTCGGGGGGCCCTCCTACGAGCAGTACTTC CASSLFGGPSYEQYF
TRBJ1-5 TRBV12-5 - few TGTGCTAGTGGTTTACGGAGCAATCAGCCCCAGCATTTT CASGLRSNQPQHF
TRBJ2-5 TRBV28 TRBD2 - TGTGCCAGCAGTGTGGGGTCGACTAGCGGGTTTAGGGAGACCCAGTACTTC CASSVGSTSGFRETQYF
TRBJ1-1 TRBV28 TRBD1 - TGTGCCAGCAGTCCCGGGACAGCCAGGGTGAACACTGAAGCTTTCTTT CASSPGTARVNTEAFF
TRBJ1-1 TRBV19 - once TGTGCCAGTAGTATAGATGGGCCAGGGCATAACACTGAAGCTTTCTTT CASSIDGPGHNTEAFF
TRBJ2-1 TRBV18 - - TGTGCCAGCTCACTACAAGCGCTGGATCGGTTCTTC CASSLQALDRFF
TRBJ2-2 TRBV12-3/TRBV12-4 TRBD1 - TGTGCCAGTCGGACAGGGAACACCGGGGAGCTGTTTTTT CASRTGNTGELFF
TRBJ1-3 TRBV30 - - TGTGCCTGGACCGAACAGGGATGGGGAAACACCATATATTTT CAWTEQGWGNTIYF
TRBJ1-6 TRBV2 - - TGTGCCAGCGGATCCGGGACCTATAATTCACCCCTCCACTTT CASGSGTYNSPLHF